The entry that follows covers one TCR beta chain sequence. This sample stems from a study of T cell responses to AZD1222 COVID-19 vaccine. Produced via immunoSEQ multiplex PCR; TCRdb's table is partial and in-frame only. The sample has approximately 150,000 clones, roughly 92% seen once. V gave up 2 bases and J gave up 5 bases; unmatched junction bases: 10. The CDR3 has 15 residues. Germline V gives CDR1 SGHRS, CDR2 YFSETQ. This receptor was identified in an adult in good health. The rearrangement links TRBV5-1 to TRBJ2-7; 7 bases align to TRBD1. The sequencing here drew on peripheral blood, taken on day 0 of AZD1222 vaccination. This CDR3 reads CASSFRQGVADEQYF. The CDR3 region has the DNA TGCGCCAGCAGCTTCCGACAGGGCGTTGCAGACGAGCAGTACTTC.